The 32 T cell receptor beta chains in this list originate from one sample, sequenced in a study of cytomegalovirus exposure and HLA in healthy donors. The repertoire was sequenced with immunoSEQ multiplex PCR; TCRdb's copy has only in-frame clones and lacks some. The sample shows about 360,000 clones, around 86% of them seen only once. The sample was PBMCs. These receptors were obtained from a woman aged 18 to 35 in good health and CMV-seronegative.

The chain couples TRBV2 to TRBJ2-3; D gene unclear. V lost 8 bases, J lost 2 bases, and 11 bases lay in between. Germline V lookup: CDR1 SNHLY, CDR2 FYNNEI. CDR3 length equals 13 residues. CDR3 region: CASGPIPTDTQYF. The DNA of the CDR3 is TGTGCCAGCGGCCCGATCCCCACAGATACGCAGTATTTT.

The V and J genes are TRBV5-5 and TRBJ2-1, with 7 bases matching TRBD2. V lost 2 bases and J lost 6; bases outside the gene matches: 8. Germline V gene data show CDR1 as SGHKS and CDR2 as YYEKEE (reference sequence). The length of the CDR3 is 15 residues. CDR3 region: CASSFWIGEGNEQFF. CDR3 DNA: TGTGCCAGCAGCTTTTGGATAGGGGAGGGCAATGAGCAGTTCTTC.

The chain joins TRBV5-1 to TRBJ2-7; D perhaps matches TRBD2 (5 bases). The V gene lost 4 bases and the J gene lost 6 bases, with 11 bases spanning the gap. Germline CDR1 and CDR2: SGHRS and YFSETQ. The CDR3 covers 12 residues. Here the CDR3 reads CASSHTSGEQYF. CDR3 sequence (DNA): TGCGCCAGCAGCCATACTAGTGGCGAGCAGTACTTC. Complete variable domain (other parts from reference TRBV5-1 and TRBJ2-7): KAGVTQTPRYLIKTRGQQVTLSCSPISGHRSVSWYQQTPGQGLQFLFEYFSETQRNKGNFPGRFSGRQFSNSRSEMNVSTLELGDSALYLCASSHTSGEQYFGPGTRLTVT.

The rearrangement links TRBV10-3 to TRBJ2-1; 12 bases align to TRBD2. The CDR3 is 17 residues long. The junction had 6 bases not matched to a gene; V was cut back by 5 bases and J by 1 base. Germline assignment: CDR1 ENHRY and CDR2 SYGVKD. CDR3 nucleotides: TGTGCCATCAGTTACCCGACTAGCGGGAGTTCCTACAATGAGCAGTTCTTC. The encoded protein is CAISYPTSGSSYNEQFF.

The genes are TRBV5-1 and TRBJ2-5, with 8 positions matching TRBD2. CDR3 length equals 14 residues. Trimming took 6 bases from V and 3 from J; bases not matched to a gene: 7. CDR1 SGHRS and CDR2 YFSETQ come from the germline V gene. This chain's CDR3 is CASTSGRYKETQYF. CDR3 DNA sequence: TGCGCCAGCACGAGCGGGAGATATAAAGAGACCCAGTACTTC. Full variable domain (rest looked up from reference TRBV5-1 and TRBJ2-5): KAGVTQTPRYLIKTRGQQVTLSCSPISGHRSVSWYQQTPGQGLQFLFEYFSETQRNKGNFPGRFSGRQFSNSRSEMNVSTLELGDSALYLCASTSGRYKETQYFGPGTRLLVL.

This sequence joins TRBV19 and TRBJ1-5; 8 nucleotides agree with TRBD1. The CDR3 has 14 amino acids. The V gene end was trimmed by 7 bases and the J gene end by 4 bases; junction bases not matched to a gene: 6. CDR1 and CDR2 (germline): LNHDA, SQIVND (reference sequence). The chain's CDR3 is CASIQGASNQPQHF. CDR3 bases: TGTGCCAGTATCCAGGGGGCATCGAATCAGCCCCAGCATTTT.

The table lists this clone with a few counts. The chain joins TRBV25-1 to TRBJ1-2; no definite D call. The germline V and J ends were trimmed by 0 bases and 7 bases, with 3 bases remaining between them. Germline values: CDR1 MGHDK, CDR2 SYGVNS. CDR3 length: 11 residues. CDR3 sequence: CASSEYSGYTF. The CDR3 DNA reads TGTGCCAGCAGTGAATATAGTGGCTACACCTTC.

This clone was seen only a few times. The chain couples TRBV19 to TRBJ1-1; possible D gene TRBD1, 5 bases. V shed 4 bases and J shed 10 bases, with 10 bases lying between them. Germline V CDR1 and CDR2: LNHDA, SQIVND (reference sequence). The CDR3 extends over 11 amino acids. The CDR3 nucleotides are TGTGCCAGTAGTACCACAGGTACAGCTTTCTTT. This codes for CASSTTGTAFF.

The chain has TRBV28 and TRBJ1-2, with no clear D. This CDR3 has 13 residues. Trimming removed 3 bases from V and 4 bases from J, with 9 bases in between. Germline CDR1 MDHEN, CDR2 SYDVKM. CDR3 in amino acids: CASSFPGIYGYTF. The CDR3 coding sequence is TGTGCCAGCAGTTTTCCGGGAATCTATGGCTACACCTTC.

J is TRBJ2-1 and V is TRBV10-1; 12 nucleotides align to TRBD2. The CDR3 is 15 amino acids. Germline values: CDR1 WNHNN, CDR2 SYGVQD (reference sequence). V gave up 5 bases and J gave up 8 bases; unmatched junction bases: 7. CDR3 loop: CASSPRGTSGHEQFF. CDR3 bases: TGCGCCAGCAGTCCCCGTGGGACTAGCGGGCATGAGCAGTTCTTC.

V gene TRBV5-1 combines with J gene TRBJ2-5; 7 bases line up with TRBD2. V lost 3 bases, J lost 1 base, and 12 bases stayed unmatched. CDR1 is SGHRS and CDR2 is YFSETQ in the germline V gene. The CDR3 length is 17 residues. The CDR3 coding sequence is TGCGCCAGCAGCTCCCGTGGGGCGGGGGACTTCCAAGAGACCCAGTACTTC. Translating gives CASSSRGAGDFQETQYF.

This chain joins TRBV27 and TRBJ2-1, with 13 bases fitting TRBD2. Germline CDR1 MNHEY, CDR2 SMNVEV (reference sequence). Germline trimming cut 4 bases from V and 8 bases from J; bases unmatched to any gene: 2. The length of the CDR3 is 14 residues. CDR3 in DNA: TGTGCCAGCAGTTGGACTAGCGGGAGCGATGAGCAGTTCTTC. This encodes CASSWTSGSDEQFF.

The chain joins TRBV19 to TRBJ1-6; D is ambiguous. CDR3 length equals 13 residues. The ends were cut back, 5 bases at V and 5 bases at J, with 7 bases in the middle. CDR1 LNHDA and CDR2 SQIVND come from the germline V gene (reference sequence). The CDR3 bases are TGTGCCAGTAGTTTCGTAGATAATTCACCCCTCCACTTT. Protein sequence: CASSFVDNSPLHF.

The count of this clone is one. The chain carries TRBV27 and TRBJ2-7; 10 bases match TRBD1. This CDR3 contains 14 residues. Unmatched junction bases numbered 3, after V lost 4 bases and J lost 3 bases. CDR1 and CDR2 (germline): MNHEY, SMNVEV (reference sequence). The CDR3 sequence: CASSSGQGNYEQYF. CDR3 coding DNA: TGTGCCAGCAGTTCGGGACAGGGGAACTACGAGCAGTACTTC.

This clone has a handful of counts. This rearrangement joins TRBV18 to TRBJ1-2; tentatively, D is TRBD1 (6 bases). The CDR3 runs 13 residues. Germline V gene data show CDR1 as KGHSH and CDR2 as LQKENI. The V gene lost 3 bases and the J gene lost 8 bases, with 13 bases spanning the gap. DNA of the CDR3: TGTGCCAGCTCACCGAGAACAGGGAGCGGCTACACCTTC. The encoded protein is CASSPRTGSGYTF.

The chain is built from TRBV4-1 and TRBJ2-1, with TRBD2 matching 9 bases. The CDR3 sequence is 17 residues long. The germline V gene has CDR1 MGHRA and CDR2 YSYEKL. V trimming: 1 base; J trimming: 4 bases; junction bases outside the gene matches: 8. The CDR3 reads CASSQGATRGGYNEQFF. Written as DNA, the CDR3 is TGCGCCAGCAGCCAAGGGGCCACGCGGGGGGGGTACAATGAGCAGTTCTTC.

This chain uses TRBV6-1 with TRBJ1-5; a weak D match, TRBD1 (5 bases). Trimming shortened V by 1 base and J by 0 bases, and 10 bases separated the two germline ends. The CDR3 runs 16 residues. Per the germline V gene, CDR1 is MNHNS and CDR2 is SASEGT. CDR3 loop: CASSEEGFYSNQPQHF. The CDR3 region has the DNA TGTGCCAGCAGTGAAGAGGGGTTCTATAGCAATCAGCCCCAGCATTTT.

As to this clone: In the same sample, other DNA sequences code for this CDR3. The V gene is TRBV27, the J gene TRBJ1-1, with a possible D match to TRBD1 (5 bases). V was trimmed by 5 bases and J by 11 bases, leaving 15 bases between them. The CDR3 consists of 12 residues. Germline CDR1 and CDR2: MNHEY and SMNVEV (reference sequence). The CDR3 loop reads CASSPGGTKAFF. CDR3 nucleotide sequence: TGTGCCAGCAGTCCTGGGGGGACCAAGGCTTTCTTT.

V and J are TRBV27 and TRBJ2-3; TRBD1 agrees at 7 bases. The germline CDR1 and CDR2 sequences are MNHEY and SMNVEV (reference sequence). J gave up 0 bases and V 5 bases, and 8 bases lay outside the gene matches. The CDR3 totals 16 residues. CDR3 DNA: TGTGCCAGCAGTCCCCGTACAGGGGAGAGCACAGATACGCAGTATTTT. This gives the protein CASSPRTGESTDTQYF.

V usage is TRBV9 and J usage is TRBJ2-7; the match to TRBD2 covers 7 bases. Per germline, CDR1 SGDLS and CDR2 YYNGEE. The CDR3 runs to 15 residues. The V and J ends lost 0 bases and 3 bases, in that order; junction bases with no gene match: 6. The CDR3 nucleotides are TGTGCCAGCAGCGTAGGTCCGGGAGGCCACTACGAGCAGTACTTC. This sequence encodes CASSVGPGGHYEQYF.

The chain joins TRBV5-4 to TRBJ2-3, with a tentative D call TRBD2 (7 bases). The CDR3 is 12 amino acids. Deletions cut 5 bases from V and 9 bases from J, with 13 bases between. Germline-derived CDR1 and CDR2 are SGHNT and YYREEE (reference sequence). The CDR3 DNA reads TGTGCCAGCAGAGGGGGGAGGGAAACGCAGTATTTT. Translated: CASRGGRETQYF. Full variable domain (rest looked up from reference TRBV5-4 and TRBJ2-3): ETGVTQSPTHLIKTRGQQVTLRCSSQSGHNTVSWYQQALGQGPQFIFQYYREEENGRGNFPPRFSGLQFPNYSSELNVNALELDDSALYLCASRGGRETQYFGPGTRLTVL.

CDR3 coding DNA: TGCGCCAGCAGCTTGGGGGGCAGAAATTACGAGCAGTACTTC. Protein product: CASSLGGRNYEQYF. V usage is TRBV5-1 and J usage is TRBJ2-7; maybe TRBD1 (5 bases). This CDR3 is built from 14 residues. CDR1 is SGHRS, CDR2 YFSETQ, per germline. The V and J ends lost 0 bases and 4 bases respectively, with 11 bases between them.

The CDR3 protein is CASSLRLGTPGTGELFF. CDR3 in DNA: TGCGCCAGCAGTCTTCGGCTTGGGACTCCGGGCACCGGGGAGCTGTTTTTT. V usage is TRBV23-1 and J usage is TRBJ2-2; D possibly corresponds to TRBD2 (6 bases). TRBV23-1 is identified as an open reading frame with a role that is uncertain. The CDR3 is 17 residues long. The V and J ends lost 4 bases and 4 bases respectively, with 19 bases between them.

The gene calls are TRBV4-1 and TRBJ2-1; D is perhaps TRBD2 (6 bases). This CDR3 comprises 16 residues. Germline CDR1 is MGHRA and CDR2 is YSYEKL. V was cut by 2 bases and J by 5 bases, with 16 bases left in between. For the CDR3, the DNA is TGCGCCAGCAGCCAAACCCCGGGACTCATCAACAATGAGCAGTTCTTC. It encodes CASSQTPGLINNEQFF.

The rearrangement links TRBV10-2 to TRBJ2-3, with D perhaps TRBD2 (6 bases). This CDR3 spans 15 amino acids. Germline V gene sequence: CDR1 WSHSY, CDR2 SAAADI. V was shortened by 4 bases and J by 8 bases, with 19 bases between the two germline ends. CDR3 nucleotide sequence: TGCGCCAGCAGTGCAGTTGGTGGGGGAGGCAGTACGCAGTATTTT. This gives the protein CASSAVGGGGSTQYF.

The chain links TRBV19 to TRBJ2-5, with 9 bases matching TRBD2. The V gene end was trimmed by 3 bases and the J gene end by 5 bases; junction bases not matched to a gene: 7. The CDR3 totals 15 residues. The germline CDR1 and CDR2 sequences are LNHDA and SQIVND (reference sequence). CDR3 in DNA: TGTGCCAGTAGTATTCTTAGCGGGGGATGGGAGACCCAGTACTTC. This codes for CASSILSGGWETQYF.

This clone was seen a few times. V is TRBV6-1 and J is TRBJ2-7, with TRBD1 matching 8 bases. From germline, CDR1 is MNHNS and CDR2 SASEGT. The CDR3 sequence is 14 residues long. V was pared by 10 bases and J by 1 base, with 9 bases of the junction left unmatched. The CDR3 reads CATEVGTGSYEQYF. As DNA, the CDR3 is TGTGCCACAGAGGTCGGGACAGGATCCTACGAGCAGTACTTC.

This clone came up once. The chain links TRBV7-9 to TRBJ1-6; 7 nucleotides match TRBD1. CDR3 length: 16 amino acids. The germline V gene has CDR1 SEHNR and CDR2 FQNEAQ (reference sequence). The ends lost 5 bases at V and 8 bases at J; junction bases unmatched: 12. The CDR3: CASSKNLRGRDSPLHF. DNA of the CDR3: TGTGCCAGCAGCAAAAACCTCAGGGGGAGAGATTCACCCCTCCACTTT.

The chain joins TRBV7-8 to TRBJ2-1; D call uncertain. With 4 bases removed from V and 5 bases from J, the gap between germline ends came to 9 bases. The CDR3 has 13 amino acids. The germline V gene has CDR1 SGHVS and CDR2 FQNEAQ. CDR3 coding DNA: TGTGCCAGCAGCTCCCCCTATGACAATGAGCAGTTCTTC. This translates into CASSSPYDNEQFF.

The chain uses TRBV5-5 and TRBJ1-1; TRBD1 matches at 9 bases. This CDR3 is 16 amino acids long. Germline assignment: CDR1 SGHKS and CDR2 YYEKEE (reference sequence). J lost 1 base, V lost 0 bases, and 4 bases had no gene match. The CDR3 region is CASSLAGQGQNTEAFF. CDR3 sequence (DNA): TGTGCCAGCAGCTTGGCAGGACAGGGGCAGAACACTGAAGCTTTCTTT.

V gene TRBV27 combines with J gene TRBJ2-1, with TRBD1 matching over 11 bases. Germline loops: CDR1 MNHEY, CDR2 SMNVEV (reference sequence). V dropped 5 bases and J dropped 10; count of bases not matched to a gene: 7. This CDR3 is 14 amino acids long. The chain's CDR3 is CASSPWTGGWEQFF. The CDR3 region has the DNA TGTGCCAGCAGTCCTTGGACAGGGGGCTGGGAGCAGTTCTTC.

The chain links TRBV2 to TRBJ2-3; 14 positions match TRBD2. There are 15 residues in the CDR3. V trimming: 6 bases; J trimming: 5 bases; junction bases outside the gene matches: 4. CDR1 is SNHLY, CDR2 FYNNEI, per germline. CDR3 residues: CASRPGLAGGDTQYF. CDR3 nucleotides: TGTGCCAGCAGACCCGGACTAGCGGGGGGAGATACGCAGTATTTT. Drawing the rest from reference TRBV2 and TRBJ2-3, the complete variable domain is EPEVTQTPSHQVTQMGQEVILRCVPISNHLYFYWYRQILGQKVEFLVSFYNNEISEKSEIFDDQFSVERPDGSNFTLKIRSTKLEDSAMYFCASRPGLAGGDTQYFGPGTRLTVL.